This T cell receptor (beta chain) was sequenced during a study of blood T cells in healthy people across ages (dated by TCRdb to 2014 to 2015). Broadly, across the study: Template switching captured roughly one uniquely barcoded TCR beta cDNA molecule per two T cells in model experiments. To avoid experimental bias, donors of different ages were randomly spread across the sequencing lanes. Four age groups were formed from the donors: young (average approximately 15 years), middle-aged (around 39), aged (about 62) and long-lived (about 80). The study analyzed two additional independent replicas of 1 million unique cDNA reads from the same blood draw for two donors, one aged 18 to 30 and one aged 80 or older. To track age-related changes in TCR beta repertoire diversity, the study relied on deep sequencing normalized with unique cDNA molecular identifiers.

From the cysteine through the phenylalanine, the CDR3 covers 16 amino acids. Solely the CDR3 DNA is kept, with 48 bases framed from the first base. The V and J ends are trimmed by 4 bases and 0 bases, leaving 16 bases between them. The germline V gene specifies KGHSH as CDR1 and LQKENI as CDR2. The investigation overall reported the following: Observed TCR beta diversity per million T cells fell roughly linearly with age, and a significant reduction was already apparent by age roughly 40. Compared with the aged group, the long-lived group had more naive CD4+ T cells, fewer expanded clones and increased TCR diversity, a pattern suggesting age selection. There was a strong correlation between observed TCR beta diversity and the percentage of naive T cells measured by flow cytometry. Because donor CMV infection status was unknown, age-related changes in expanded clonotypes were potentially confounded. Because profiling used bulk unsorted PBMCs, naive and antigen-experienced compartments could not be compared conclusively. Estimates of total diversity from one million sequenced T cells were regarded as lower bounds and underestimates.

Libraries came from 5' RACE. TCRdb records Illumina HiSeq 2500 as the sequencer. A second roughly 6 to 11 cycle PCR used a sample-barcoded 5' primer and a J-beta primer mix. Each TCR beta cDNA molecule received a unique molecular identifier from a template-switch 5' adaptor carrying 12 random nucleotides. Each sample yielded at least 2.5 million CDR3-containing paired-end reads. All of the RNA was converted into first-strand cDNA using the Mint cDNA synthesis kit, with a TRBC-specific oligonucleotide serving as the primer. After uracil-DNA glycosylase treatment, a first 18-cycle PCR used universal primers M1SS and BC2_uni_R on all cDNA. The paper's processing steps were these. For normalization, 1 million high-quality reads were randomly selected from each sample, with every read carrying a distinct molecular identifier. Reads sharing molecular identifiers were discarded rather than binned into consensus sequences. MiTCR, set to a Q25 quality threshold and the strictest error-elimination algorithm, was used for CDR3 identification, clonotype clustering and error correction. Lower-bound total TCR beta diversity was estimated with a nonparametric unseen species model using Euler transformation. Starting from the raw public reads, TCRdb applied fastp trimming at Q25, assembled clones with MiXCR and retained in-frame beta chains. All rows with the same CDR3 protein become a single entry with the most common DNA and genes. The V and J calls were not made by the authors but by TCRdb's processing. In all, the sample holds 550,000 to 650,000 distinct CDR3 sequences, and roughly 31% of those were seen once. The ten largest clones take up approximately 14% of the sample.

This clonotype was observed many times. The antigen it recognizes is unknown. Base qualities were left out, and no much larger clone turns up one base away. The donors were some 39 Caucasian individuals from Russia, aged 6 to 90 years, who were systemically healthy. Each donor gave roughly 11 milliliters of peripheral blood, drawn into EDTA-treated Vacutainer tubes. Ficoll-Paque density-gradient centrifugation was used to isolate PBMCs, with at least 6.5 million per sample. Trizol reagent was used to extract total RNA from the PBMCs, yielding at least 6 micrograms per sample. For every donor, an aliquot of PBMCs went through flow cytometry to measure the percentages of naive CD45RAhigh/CD27high T cells.

This receptor was obtained from an elderly woman in good health. The chain couples TRBV18 to TRBJ2-7; TRBD2 might be the D gene, on 5 matching bases. Sequences were obtained from blood. Here the CDR3 is given as CASSREGERPSYEQYF. The sequenced DNA: TGTGCCAGCTCACGTGAGGGCGAGCGGCCCTCCTACGAGCAGTACTTC.